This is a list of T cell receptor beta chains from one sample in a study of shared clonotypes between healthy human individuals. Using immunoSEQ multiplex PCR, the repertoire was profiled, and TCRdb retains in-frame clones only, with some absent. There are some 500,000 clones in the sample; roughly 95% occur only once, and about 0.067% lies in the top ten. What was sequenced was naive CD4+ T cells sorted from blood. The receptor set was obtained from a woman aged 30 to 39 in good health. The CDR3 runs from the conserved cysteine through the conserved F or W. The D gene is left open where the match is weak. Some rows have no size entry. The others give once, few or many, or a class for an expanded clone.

CDR3aa: CASRERGGGTGELFF
CDR3nt: TGTGCCAGCAGGGAACGGGGGGGAGGCACCGGGGAGCTGTTTTTT
v_gene: TRBV11-2
abundance: .
j_gene: TRBJ2-2
d_gene: TRBD2

CDR3aa: CASRTPGLAEETQYF
CDR3nt: TGTGCCAGCCGTACTCCGGGACTAGCGGAAGAGACCCAGTACTTC
v_gene: TRBV25-1
abundance: .
j_gene: TRBJ2-5
d_gene: TRBD2

CDR3aa: CASSLASGQTYEQYF
CDR3nt: TGTGCCAGCAGCTTAGCGTCGGGACAAACCTACGAGCAGTACTTC
v_gene: TRBV11-1
abundance: .
j_gene: TRBJ2-7
d_gene: .

CDR3aa: CASSWDSSYEQYF
CDR3nt: TGCGCCAGCAGCTGGGACAGCTCCTACGAGCAGTACTTC
v_gene: TRBV10-1
abundance: once
j_gene: TRBJ2-7
d_gene: TRBD1

CDR3aa: CASSWGLAAKETQYF
CDR3nt: TGTGCCAGCAGCTGGGGACTAGCGGCAAAAGAGACCCAGTACTTC
v_gene: TRBV7-9
abundance: .
j_gene: TRBJ2-5
d_gene: TRBD2

CDR3aa: CASSKQRGRENNEQFF
CDR3nt: TGTGCCAGCAGCAAACAGCGCGGGAGGGAAAACAATGAGCAGTTCTTC
v_gene: TRBV21-1
abundance: .
j_gene: TRBJ2-1
d_gene: .

CDR3aa: CASSLGSGEVSGTQYF
CDR3nt: TGCGCCAGCAGCTTGGGGTCGGGAGAGGTGTCGGGTACGCAGTATTTT
v_gene: TRBV5-1
abundance: .
j_gene: TRBJ2-3
d_gene: .

CDR3aa: CASRAQTSGSREQFF
CDR3nt: TGTGCCAGCAGGGCTCAGACTAGCGGGAGTCGTGAGCAGTTCTTC
v_gene: TRBV2
abundance: .
j_gene: TRBJ2-1
d_gene: TRBD2

CDR3aa: CASSPFNERGYTF
CDR3nt: TGTGCCAGCAGCCCATTTAATGAGCGCGGCTACACCTTC
v_gene: TRBV11-2
abundance: .
j_gene: TRBJ1-2
d_gene: .

CDR3aa: CASSHRLNTEAFF
CDR3nt: TGTGCCAGCAGCCATCGACTGAACACTGAAGCTTTCTTT
v_gene: TRBV11-3
abundance: .
j_gene: TRBJ1-1
d_gene: .

CDR3aa: CASSWTGASNQPQHF
CDR3nt: TGTGCCAGCAGTTGGACAGGAGCTAGCAATCAGCCCCAGCATTTT
v_gene: TRBV7-2
abundance: few
j_gene: TRBJ1-5
d_gene: TRBD1

CDR3aa: CASSDRRHEQFF
CDR3nt: TGTGCCAGCAGTGACAGGAGGCATGAGCAGTTCTTC
v_gene: TRBV6-1
abundance: .
j_gene: TRBJ2-1
d_gene: .

CDR3aa: CASSRRTSGSPEQYF
CDR3nt: TGTGCCAGCAGTCGAAGGACTAGCGGGAGCCCCGAGCAGTACTTC
v_gene: TRBV2
abundance: once
j_gene: TRBJ2-7
d_gene: TRBD2

CDR3aa: CASRDLKGAVEAFF
CDR3nt: TGTGCCAGTAGAGACCTAAAGGGGGCTGTTGAAGCTTTCTTT
v_gene: TRBV19
abundance: .
j_gene: TRBJ1-1
d_gene: TRBD1

CDR3aa: CASSPRGAGGYGYTF
CDR3nt: TGTGCCAGCAGCCCCCGCGGGGCAGGGGGATATGGCTACACCTTC
v_gene: TRBV7-9
abundance: .
j_gene: TRBJ1-2
d_gene: TRBD1

CDR3aa: CASTPGQSYEQYF
CDR3nt: TGTGCCAGCACACCAGGACAGTCATACGAGCAGTACTTC
v_gene: TRBV5-6
abundance: .
j_gene: TRBJ2-7
d_gene: .

CDR3aa: CASSPQGSKGEQYF
CDR3nt: TGTGCCAGCAGCCCTCAGGGTTCCAAGGGGGAGCAGTACTTC
v_gene: TRBV7-9
abundance: once
j_gene: TRBJ2-7
d_gene: .

CDR3aa: CASSSTGRVGEQYF
CDR3nt: TGCGCCAGCAGCTCCACGGGACGGGTGGGTGAGCAGTACTTC
v_gene: TRBV5-1
abundance: once
j_gene: TRBJ2-7
d_gene: .

CDR3aa: CASSYQDVRETQYF
CDR3nt: TGCGCCAGCAGCTACCAAGACGTGCGAGAGACCCAGTACTTC
v_gene: TRBV5-1
abundance: once
j_gene: TRBJ2-5
d_gene: .

CDR3aa: CSVVGSYEQYF
CDR3nt: TGCAGCGTTGTGGGGTCCTACGAGCAGTACTTC
v_gene: TRBV29-1
abundance: .
j_gene: TRBJ2-7
d_gene: .

CDR3aa: CASSPNTRNTGELFF
CDR3nt: TGTGCCAGCAGCCCGAATACACGTAACACCGGGGAGCTGTTTTTT
v_gene: TRBV7-9
abundance: .
j_gene: TRBJ2-2
d_gene: .

CDR3aa: CASRRTRGAKNIQYF
CDR3nt: TGTGCCAGCAGAAGGACTAGGGGAGCCAAAAACATTCAGTACTTC
v_gene: TRBV6-6
abundance: .
j_gene: TRBJ2-4
d_gene: TRBD2

CDR3aa: CASSLWAGGSGELFF
CDR3nt: TGTGCCAGCAGTTTATGGGCTGGGGGGTCCGGGGAGCTGTTTTTT
v_gene: TRBV28
abundance: .
j_gene: TRBJ2-2
d_gene: .

CDR3aa: CASSTHIGGGADEQFF
CDR3nt: TGTGCCAGTAGTACTCATATCGGGGGAGGGGCAGATGAGCAGTTCTTC
v_gene: TRBV19
abundance: .
j_gene: TRBJ2-1
d_gene: TRBD2

CDR3aa: CASSRTGEGSYEQYF
CDR3nt: TGCGCCAGCAGCCGGACAGGGGAAGGATCCTACGAGCAGTACTTC
v_gene: TRBV5-1
abundance: .
j_gene: TRBJ2-7
d_gene: TRBD1

CDR3aa: CAWDTGLAARGEQYF
CDR3nt: TGTGCCTGGGATACGGGACTAGCGGCGAGGGGCGAGCAGTACTTC
v_gene: TRBV30
abundance: once
j_gene: TRBJ2-7
d_gene: TRBD2

CDR3aa: CASSLRPTGAFNYGYTF
CDR3nt: TGTGCCAGCAGCTTGAGGCCCACAGGGGCTTTTAACTATGGCTACACCTTC
v_gene: TRBV5-6
abundance: .
j_gene: TRBJ1-2
d_gene: TRBD1